Listed below are T cell receptor beta chains from one sample, sequenced in a study of beta chain features in type 1 diabetes. The data were produced by immunoSEQ multiplex PCR, yet TCRdb's version contains in-frame clones alone and is incomplete. The sample has 150,000 to 180,000 clones, over 9% seen once; the top ten hold roughly 0.5%. Sequencing used central memory CD4+ T cells from blood. Receptor source: a man aged 30-40 years with type 1 diabetes. Both conserved end residues are part of each CDR3. Each record gives: CDR3 length, J gene, D gene, clone size, V gene, CDR3 DNA, CDR3 protein. The D gene is left open where the match is weak. Not every row has a clone size; where given, it reads once, few, many or a size class.

len: 15
j_gene: TRBJ1-2
d_gene: TRBD1
abundance: few
v_gene: TRBV7-9
CDR3nt: TGTGCCAGCAGCACGTTCACAGGGGTCGGCTATGGCTACACCTTC
CDR3aa: CASSTFTGVGYGYTF

len: 14
j_gene: TRBJ2-7
d_gene: TRBD2
abundance: -
v_gene: TRBV5-1
CDR3nt: TGCGCCAGCAGCCTTACTAGCGGCTCCTACGAGCAGTACTTC
CDR3aa: CASSLTSGSYEQYF

len: 20
j_gene: TRBJ2-1
d_gene: TRBD2
abundance: -
v_gene: TRBV4-3
CDR3nt: TGCGCCAGCAGCCCTCATGGGACTAGCGGAGGGCCTTACTCCTACAATGAGCAGTTCTTC
CDR3aa: CASSPHGTSGGPYSYNEQFF

len: 12
j_gene: TRBJ2-3
d_gene: -
abundance: few
v_gene: TRBV9
CDR3nt: TGTGCCAGCAGCGTAGGGAGAGATACGCAGTATTTT
CDR3aa: CASSVGRDTQYF

len: 15
j_gene: TRBJ2-7
d_gene: TRBD2
abundance: few
v_gene: TRBV28
CDR3nt: TGTGCCAGCCGTGCGAGCGGGGCGTACTCCTACGAGCAGTACTTC
CDR3aa: CASRASGAYSYEQYF

len: 10
j_gene: TRBJ2-1
d_gene: -
abundance: -
v_gene: TRBV10-3
CDR3nt: TGTGCCATCGGCGGCAAGGAGCAGTTCTTC
CDR3aa: CAIGGKEQFF

len: 13
j_gene: TRBJ1-1
d_gene: -
abundance: -
v_gene: TRBV25-1
CDR3nt: TGTGCCAGCGCTCGAGGACAGTTTTCTGAAGCTTTCTTT
CDR3aa: CASARGQFSEAFF

len: 15
j_gene: TRBJ1-3
d_gene: TRBD1
abundance: -
v_gene: TRBV6-6
CDR3nt: TGTGCCAGCAGCTCACAGGGGCTAGCTGGAAACACCATATATTTT
CDR3aa: CASSSQGLAGNTIYF

len: 15
j_gene: TRBJ1-2
d_gene: -
abundance: -
v_gene: TRBV4-3
CDR3nt: TGCGCCAGCAGCCTCGCGGGCACCCCTCTGTATGGCTACACCTTC
CDR3aa: CASSLAGTPLYGYTF

len: 16
j_gene: TRBJ2-7
d_gene: TRBD2
abundance: -
v_gene: TRBV6-5
CDR3nt: TGTGCCAGCAGTTACTCTGCGAGCGGGGGCTCCTACGAGCAGTACTTC
CDR3aa: CASSYSASGGSYEQYF

len: 15
j_gene: TRBJ1-1
d_gene: -
abundance: -
v_gene: TRBV9
CDR3nt: TGTGCCAGCAGTGCTACAGGAGACCTGAACACTGAAGCTTTCTTT
CDR3aa: CASSATGDLNTEAFF

len: 15
j_gene: TRBJ2-3
d_gene: -
abundance: -
v_gene: TRBV11-2
CDR3nt: TGTGCCAGCAGCCCGGACACCGTGGCCGCAGATACGCAGTATTTT
CDR3aa: CASSPDTVAADTQYF

len: 14
j_gene: TRBJ1-4
d_gene: -
abundance: few
v_gene: TRBV30
CDR3nt: TGTGCCTGGGATCGGACAGCAACTAATGAAAAACTGTTTTTT
CDR3aa: CAWDRTATNEKLFF

len: 18
j_gene: TRBJ1-2
d_gene: -
abundance: -
v_gene: TRBV7-2
CDR3nt: TGTGCCAGCAACCCATCTATCGTGGGCCCCCTACTTAACTATGGCTACACCTTC
CDR3aa: CASNPSIVGPLLNYGYTF

len: 14
j_gene: TRBJ2-2
d_gene: -
abundance: few
v_gene: TRBV11-3
CDR3nt: TGTGCCAGCAGCTTATCACTGAACGCCGGGGAGCTGTTTTTT
CDR3aa: CASSLSLNAGELFF

len: 14
j_gene: TRBJ2-7
d_gene: TRBD1
abundance: -
v_gene: TRBV28
CDR3nt: TGTGCCAGCAGTTTACAGGGACAGTTGAAATTGCAGTACTTC
CDR3aa: CASSLQGQLKLQYF

len: 13
j_gene: TRBJ2-2
d_gene: -
abundance: few
v_gene: TRBV9
CDR3nt: TGTGCCAGCAGCGTAGGGCTTCCCGGGGAGCTGTTTTTT
CDR3aa: CASSVGLPGELFF

len: 15
j_gene: TRBJ2-4
d_gene: TRBD2
abundance: -
v_gene: TRBV5-4
CDR3nt: TGTGCCAGCAGCAGACGAGCGGGAGCAAAAAACATTCAGTACTTC
CDR3aa: CASSRRAGAKNIQYF

len: 13
j_gene: TRBJ2-5
d_gene: -
abundance: -
v_gene: TRBV2
CDR3nt: TGTGCCAGCAGTGGGAGGGACAGAGAGACCCAGTACTTC
CDR3aa: CASSGRDRETQYF

len: 14
j_gene: TRBJ2-7
d_gene: -
abundance: -
v_gene: TRBV5-1
CDR3nt: TGCGCCAGCAGCGGGCTGACCGTTAACTACGAGCAGTACTTC
CDR3aa: CASSGLTVNYEQYF

len: 14
j_gene: TRBJ2-5
d_gene: -
abundance: -
v_gene: TRBV5-1
CDR3nt: TGCGCCAGCAGCTTGGGAGAGGTGGGAGAGACCCAGTACTTC
CDR3aa: CASSLGEVGETQYF

len: 17
j_gene: TRBJ2-7
d_gene: TRBD2
abundance: few
v_gene: TRBV9
CDR3nt: TGTGCCAGCAGCGTATCTGCTAGCGGCAAACTACCCTACGAGCAGTACTTC
CDR3aa: CASSVSASGKLPYEQYF

len: 14
j_gene: TRBJ1-1
d_gene: -
abundance: -
v_gene: TRBV19
CDR3nt: TGTGCCAGTAGTATTATCCAGGGAACGAATGAAGCTTTCTTT
CDR3aa: CASSIIQGTNEAFF

len: 14
j_gene: TRBJ2-7
d_gene: TRBD2
abundance: few
v_gene: TRBV7-9
CDR3nt: TGTGCCAGCAGCTTCCAGCGGGACTCCTACGAGCAGTACTTC
CDR3aa: CASSFQRDSYEQYF

len: 15
j_gene: TRBJ2-5
d_gene: -
abundance: few
v_gene: TRBV28
CDR3nt: TGTGCCAGCACACATCCCCGGAGATCCCAAGAGACCCAGTACTTC
CDR3aa: CASTHPRRSQETQYF

len: 12
j_gene: TRBJ2-7
d_gene: -
abundance: -
v_gene: TRBV5-1
CDR3nt: TGCGCCAGCAGTTTTGACTTCTACGAGCAGTACTTC
CDR3aa: CASSFDFYEQYF

len: 11
j_gene: TRBJ2-7
d_gene: TRBD2
abundance: -
v_gene: TRBV6-5
CDR3nt: TGTGCCAGCAGTACCGGGAGGGAGCAGTACTTC
CDR3aa: CASSTGREQYF

len: 12
j_gene: TRBJ2-2
d_gene: TRBD1
abundance: -
v_gene: TRBV6-5
CDR3nt: TGTGCCAGCAGGCAGGGGGTGGGGGAGCTGTTTTTT
CDR3aa: CASRQGVGELFF

len: 17
j_gene: TRBJ2-1
d_gene: TRBD2
abundance: few
v_gene: TRBV5-1
CDR3nt: TGCGCCAGCAGCTTAGATAGCGGGAGAAGGGCCTACAATGAGCAGTTCTTC
CDR3aa: CASSLDSGRRAYNEQFF

len: 15
j_gene: TRBJ1-4
d_gene: -
abundance: -
v_gene: TRBV7-9
CDR3nt: TGTGCCAGCAGCGGTGGCGGGACGGGTCGTGAAAAACTGTTTTTT
CDR3aa: CASSGGGTGREKLFF

len: 17
j_gene: TRBJ2-2
d_gene: -
abundance: -
v_gene: TRBV19
CDR3nt: TGTGCCAGTAGTATCCTCCCGTGGTCGACTAACGTCGGGGAGCTGTTTTTT
CDR3aa: CASSILPWSTNVGELFF

len: 14
j_gene: TRBJ2-5
d_gene: -
abundance: few
v_gene: TRBV29-1
CDR3nt: TGCAGCGTTGAACCCAGGGGCCGGGAAGAGACCCAGTACTTC
CDR3aa: CSVEPRGREETQYF

len: 14
j_gene: TRBJ2-7
d_gene: -
abundance: few
v_gene: TRBV5-1
CDR3nt: TGCGCCAGCAGCTTGGTCCAGGGGCCCTACGAGCAGTACTTC
CDR3aa: CASSLVQGPYEQYF

len: 14
j_gene: TRBJ1-1
d_gene: -
abundance: few
v_gene: TRBV7-2
CDR3nt: TGTGCCAGCAGCTTAAGCTTTGTGAACACTGAAGCTTTCTTT
CDR3aa: CASSLSFVNTEAFF

len: 15
j_gene: TRBJ2-1
d_gene: TRBD2
abundance: -
v_gene: TRBV7-3
CDR3nt: TGTGCCAGCAGCTTGGGGACTAGCGGATACAATGAGCAGTTCTTC
CDR3aa: CASSLGTSGYNEQFF